A single sample is the source of the 30 T cell receptor beta chains below, sequenced in a study of blood T cell repertoires in COVID-19. The repertoire was sequenced with immunoSEQ multiplex PCR; TCRdb's copy has only in-frame clones and lacks some. The table includes about 47,000 clones, nearly 70% detected once. Sequenced sample: peripheral blood. The receptor set was obtained from a man older than 75 with acute or convalescent COVID-19.

The rearrangement uses TRBV7-9 and TRBJ2-1; TRBD2 might be the D (6 bases). The CDR3 consists of 16 residues. Germline V gives CDR1 SEHNR, CDR2 FQNEAQ (reference sequence). V was clipped by 4 bases and J by 0 bases, with 13 bases between them. This chain's CDR3 is CASSSRGGTSYNEQFF. Here the CDR3 DNA reads TGTGCCAGCAGCTCCAGAGGAGGGACCTCCTACAATGAGCAGTTCTTC.

V usage is TRBV9 and J usage is TRBJ1-1; weak D call: TRBD1 (5 bases). V was shortened by 3 bases and J by 7 bases, with 13 bases between the two germline ends. CDR3 size: 13 residues. Germline-derived CDR1 and CDR2 are SGDLS and YYNGEE. CDR3 bases: TGTGCCAGCAGCGGACAATGGGGCGGTGAAGCTTTCTTT. This translates into CASSGQWGGEAFF.

In its sample, this clone was seen a few times. The CDR3 coding sequence is TGTGCCTGGATAAAAAGGCGGGGCACTGAAGCTTTCTTT. Protein: CAWIKRRGTEAFF. The chain combines TRBV30 with TRBJ1-1; D uncertain. The CDR3 is 13 residues long. V lost 4 bases to trimming and J lost 4 bases, with 13 bases between them. CDR1 GTSNPN and CDR2 SVGIG come from the germline V gene (reference sequence). The entire variable domain, with the rest obtained from reference TRBV30 and TRBJ1-1, is as follows: SQTIHQWPATLVQPVGSPLSLECTVEGTSNPNLYWYRQAAGRGLQLLFYSVGIGQISSEVPQNLSASRPQDRQFILSSKKLLLSDSGFYLCAWIKRRGTEAFFGQGTRLTVV.

This chain joins TRBV4-3 and TRBJ2-7; tentatively, D is TRBD1 (6 bases). The V end lost 0 bases, the J end lost 5 bases, and 11 bases lay between the germline ends. This CDR3 is built from 14 residues. CDR1 LGHNA and CDR2 YSLEER come from the germline V gene. This chain's CDR3 is CASSQEQGWNEQYF. In DNA, the CDR3 is TGCGCCAGCAGCCAAGAACAGGGTTGGAACGAGCAGTACTTC.

This clone came up a few times. The chain links TRBV7-2 to TRBJ2-1, with TRBD2 identical over 10 bases. V shed 4 bases and J 9 bases; nucleotides not matched to a gene: 18. Germline CDR1 is SGHTA and CDR2 is FQGNSA. The CDR3 runs 18 residues. CDR3 DNA sequence: TGTGCCAGCAGCTCTCCAGGTGAAGCTAGCGGGAGCCCGGGTGAGCAGTTCTTC. Translation: CASSSPGEASGSPGEQFF.

J is TRBJ2-7 and V is TRBV18, with 10 bases fitting TRBD2. Germline loops: CDR1 KGHSH, CDR2 LQKENI. Trimming took 6 bases from V and 7 from J; bases not matched to a gene: 12. The CDR3 runs 15 residues. The DNA for the CDR3 is TGTGCCAGCTCCCCCCTTTTAGCGGGAGGCGAAGAGCAGTACTTC. Its protein product is CASSPLLAGGEEQYF. The full variable domain, its missing parts supplied by reference TRBV18 and TRBJ2-7, is NAGVMQNPRHLVRRRGQEARLRCSPMKGHSHVYWYRQLPEEGLKFMVYLQKENIIDESGMPKERFSAEFPKEGPSILRIQQVVRGDSAAYFCASSPLLAGGEEQYFGPGTRLTVT.

Details on this clone: One end of the junction fails to match germline, which may point to a read error. The CDR3 DNA follows: TGTGCCAGCAGCCAAGAGTTCGACAACCCTACAGGGTTC. Amino acids: CASSQEFDNPTGF. The genes are TRBV4-2 and TRBJ1-2; tentative D call: TRBD1 (6 bases). The CDR3 has 13 residues. CDR1 is LGHNA and CDR2 is YNFKEQ in the germline V gene.

This chain connects TRBV15 to TRBJ2-1; 7 nucleotides match TRBD2. V lost 1 base and J lost 8; bases outside the gene matches: 8. The CDR3 has 15 residues. CDR1 LNHNV and CDR2 YYDKDF come from the germline V gene (reference sequence). This CDR3 is CATSRAGGRGYEQFF. The DNA of the CDR3 is TGTGCCACCAGCAGAGCGGGCGGGAGAGGTTATGAGCAGTTCTTC.

The chain couples TRBV7-9 to TRBJ1-2, with D unclear. Germline V gene lookup returns CDR1 SEHNR and CDR2 FQNEAQ (reference sequence). The CDR3 sequence is 12 residues long. Trimming took 5 bases from V and 12 from J, leaving 16 bases between them. CDR3: CASSLDVPGNTF. In nucleotides, the CDR3 is TGTGCCAGCAGCCTAGACGTGCCCGGGAACACCTTC.

For this clone: Additional DNA sequences in this sample encode the identical CDR3. The chain recombines TRBV6-5 with TRBJ1-5; 10 bases fit TRBD1. The V gene's germline CDR1 is MNHEY and CDR2 SVGAGI. The CDR3 totals 16 residues. J gave up 2 bases and V 0 bases, and 1 base lay outside the gene matches. In nucleotides, the CDR3 is TGTGCCAGCAGTTACTCAGGGACAGGGGGCAATCAGCCCCAGCATTTT. It is translated as CASSYSGTGGNQPQHF.

V gene TRBV7-8 combines with J gene TRBJ2-5, with 7 bases matching TRBD1. The CDR3 consists of 16 residues. Germline-derived CDR1 and CDR2 are SGHVS and FQNEAQ. Germline trimming cut 5 bases from V and 2 bases from J; bases unmatched to any gene: 11. The CDR3 reads CASSRQSTGAQETQYF. Written as DNA, the CDR3 is TGTGCCAGCAGCCGTCAGTCTACAGGGGCACAAGAGACCCAGTACTTC.

This chain connects TRBV7-9 to TRBJ2-2; TRBD2 matches 8 bases. This CDR3 is built from 15 residues. With V trimmed by 3 bases and J by 3 bases, 3 bases remained unmatched. The germline gives CDR1 SEHNR, CDR2 FQNEAQ (reference sequence). CDR3 region: CASSFDGGDTGELFF. CDR3 coding DNA: TGTGCCAGCAGCTTCGACGGGGGGGACACCGGGGAGCTGTTTTTT.

The CDR3, as DNA: TGTGCCATCTCTGTTGGTGGTGGCCGGGGAGGGAACACTGAAGCTTTCTTT. As protein: CAISVGGGRGGNTEAFF. The chain employs TRBV10-3 and TRBJ1-1; D not resolved. With 8 bases removed from V and 1 base from J, the gap between germline ends came to 23 bases. CDR3 size: 17 residues. Germline CDR1 is ENHRY and CDR2 is SYGVKD.

The chain is built from TRBV21-1 and TRBJ2-7; the table's TRBD1 call for D was not verified on the DNA. TRBV21-1 is labeled a pseudogene. There are 15 residues in the CDR3. CDR3: CASSKAQTGLYEQYF. The CDR3 DNA reads TGTGCCAGCAGCAAAGCGCAGACAGGGTTGTACGAGCAGTACTTC.

The chain has TRBV7-2 and TRBJ2-3; no clear D gene. CDR1 and CDR2 (germline): SGHTA, FQGNSA. This CDR3 is 12 amino acids long. V lost 2 bases to trimming and J lost 3 bases, with 3 bases between them. CDR3 protein: CASSLSTDTQYF. The DNA of the CDR3 is TGTGCCAGCAGCTTATCTACAGATACGCAGTATTTT.

This clone has just a few counts. The chain has TRBV11-3 and TRBJ2-7, with D perhaps matching TRBD1 (6 bases). This CDR3 is 16 amino acids long. Germline values: CDR1 SGHNT, CDR2 YENEEA. V was pared by 1 base and J by 5 bases, with 18 bases between. CDR3 residues: CASSLVSTGKIDEQYF. The CDR3 DNA reads as TGTGCCAGCAGCTTAGTAAGTACAGGGAAAATCGACGAGCAGTACTTC. Full variable domain (remainder filled in from reference TRBV11-3 and TRBJ2-7): EAGVVQSPRYKIIEKKQPVAFWCNPISGHNTLYWYLQNLGQGPELLIRYENEEAVDDSQLPKDRFSAERLKGVDSTLKIQPAELGDSAVYLCASSLVSTGKIDEQYFGPGTRLTVT.

The J gene is TRBJ2-5, the V gene TRBV5-4, with 7 positions matching TRBD2. The junction had 5 bases not matched to a gene; V was cut back by 5 bases and J by 4 bases. Germline CDR1 SGHNT, CDR2 YYREEE (reference sequence). This CDR3 spans 13 amino acids. CDR3 amino acids: CASSGDYRETQYF. The CDR3 coding sequence is TGTGCCAGCAGTGGGGACTATCGAGAGACCCAGTACTTC.

The chain uses TRBV5-8 and TRBJ2-2; the match to TRBD2 covers 11 bases. The CDR3 loop spans 17 amino acids. The junction had 6 bases not matched to a gene; V was cut back by 2 bases and J by 3 bases. Germline loops: CDR1 SGHTS, CDR2 YDEGEE. CDR3 protein: CASSFVTSGTDTGELFF. The CDR3 nucleotides are TGTGCCAGCAGCTTCGTGACTAGCGGGACGGACACCGGGGAGCTGTTTTTT. Supplemented by reference TRBV5-8 and TRBJ2-2, the full variable domain reads EAGVTQSPTHLIKTRGQQATLRCSPISGHTSVYWYQQALGLGLQFLLWYDEGEERNRGNFPPRFSGRQFPNYSSELNVNALELEDSALYLCASSFVTSGTDTGELFFGEGSRLTVL.

DNA of the CDR3: TGCAGTGCCACCAACAGGGTTGAAGCTTTCTTT. Translation: CSATNRVEAFF. The rearrangement links TRBV20-1 to TRBJ1-1; tentative D call: TRBD1 (6 bases). Trimming cost V 6 bases and J 7 bases, with 12 bases left between them. The V gene's germline CDR1 is DFQATT and CDR2 SNEGSKA (reference sequence). The CDR3 totals 11 residues.

The genes are TRBV30 and TRBJ1-1, with 8 bases lining up with TRBD1. The CDR3 runs 14 residues. With V trimmed by 4 bases and J by 4 bases, 8 bases remained unmatched. The germline gives CDR1 GTSNPN, CDR2 SVGIG (reference sequence). The CDR3 DNA follows: TGTGCCTGGAACCTACAGGGGGGGAGCACTGAAGCTTTCTTT. Translation: CAWNLQGGSTEAFF.

This chain uses TRBV5-1 with TRBJ2-7; 11 nucleotides match TRBD2. The V segment lost 4 bases and the J segment 3 bases; nucleotides outside the gene matches: 3. This CDR3 has 14 residues. Germline V gene lookup returns CDR1 SGHRS and CDR2 YFSETQ. The CDR3 DNA reads as TGCGCCAGCAGCGACGGACTAGCGGGCTACGAGCAGTACTTC. Protein: CASSDGLAGYEQYF.

V is TRBV7-9 and J is TRBJ2-7; TRBD1 matches at 8 bases. The CDR3 runs 14 residues. Trimming at V came to 3 bases and at J to 5 bases, leaving 6 bases not matched to a gene. CDR1 is SEHNR, CDR2 FQNEAQ, per germline (reference sequence). CDR3 bases: TGTGCCAGCAGCTTGACAGGGGATGCCGACGAGCAGTACTTC. Amino acid sequence: CASSLTGDADEQYF.

This sequence joins TRBV21-1 and TRBJ2-5; TRBD2, the table's D call, lacks a check against the DNA. TRBV21-1 has pseudogene status. There are 16 residues in the CDR3. In DNA form, the CDR3 reads TGTGCCAGCAGCAATATGCGGGAAACTTTCCAAGAGACCCAGTACTTC. Translating it yields CASSNMRETFQETQYF.

V gene TRBV7-2 combines with J gene TRBJ1-4; no clear D. The CDR3 is 13 residues long. Trimming took off 6 bases at V and 4 bases at J, with 9 bases between the two ends. Germline V gene lookup returns CDR1 SGHTA and CDR2 FQGNSA. In DNA form, the CDR3 reads TGTGCCAGCAGGGTGAGCCTTAATGAAAAACTGTTTTTT. Protein: CASRVSLNEKLFF.

This clone was seen just once. V is TRBV29-1 and J is TRBJ2-7; D might be TRBD2 (6 bases). Germline values: CDR1 SQVTM, CDR2 ANQGSEA. This CDR3 is built from 12 residues. The V end was cut by 4 bases, the J end by 2 bases, with 9 bases between. In DNA, the CDR3 is TGCAGCGTTGGACGGGAGACCTACGAGCAGTACTTC. Its translation is CSVGRETYEQYF.

The V and J genes are TRBV7-9 and TRBJ1-1, with 10 bases aligning to TRBD1. The CDR3 is 17 amino acids. V was clipped by 4 bases and J by 3 bases; unmatched bases: 11. Germline loops: CDR1 SEHNR, CDR2 FQNEAQ (reference sequence). The CDR3: CASSSRDRGLGHTEAFF. The DNA for the CDR3 is TGTGCCAGCAGCTCTCGGGACAGGGGTCTCGGACACACTGAAGCTTTCTTT. Together with reference TRBV7-9 and TRBJ1-1, the CDR3 gives the full variable domain: DTGVSQNPRHKITKRGQNVTFRCDPISEHNRLYWYRQTLGQGPEFLTYFQNEAQLEKSRLLSDRFSAERPKGSFSTLEIQRTEQGDSAMYLCASSSRDRGLGHTEAFFGQGTRLTVV.

This chain connects TRBV21-1 to TRBJ1-1; no check of the table's D call, TRBD1, against the DNA was made. TRBV21-1 is assigned pseudogene status. CDR3 length: 16 residues. The CDR3 DNA reads as TGTGCCTCAACTACCTTGACAGGGCCCGTGAACACTGAAGCTTTCTTT. The encoded protein is CASTTLTGPVNTEAFF.

This clone was counted once. V gene TRBV11-2 combines with J gene TRBJ2-2; weak D call: TRBD1 (5 bases). Germline-derived CDR1 and CDR2 are SGHAT and FQNNGV. V gave up 2 bases and J gave up 4 bases, with 5 bases separating them. The length of the CDR3 is 13 residues. CDR3 sequence: CASSLRGTGELFF. The DNA of the CDR3 is TGTGCCAGCAGCTTAAGGGGCACCGGGGAGCTGTTTTTT. Filled out from reference TRBV11-2 and TRBJ2-2, the complete variable domain reads EAGVAQSPRYKIIEKRQSVAFWCNPISGHATLYWYQQILGQGPKLLIQFQNNGVVDDSQLPKDRFSAERLKGVDSTLKIQPAKLEDSAVYLCASSLRGTGELFFGEGSRLTVL.

The chain recombines TRBV25-1 with TRBJ2-1; D is perhaps TRBD1 (6 bases). V shed 3 bases and J shed 0 bases, with 18 bases lying between them. This CDR3 spans 18 amino acids. Germline V gene sequence: CDR1 MGHDK, CDR2 SYGVNS. CDR3 nucleotides: TGTGCCAGCAGTGAGGGGGTGTGGGGGCAACACTCCTACAATGAGCAGTTCTTC. This encodes CASSEGVWGQHSYNEQFF.

This chain connects TRBV5-8 to TRBJ1-4; D is possibly TRBD1 (5 bases). V gave up 0 bases and J gave up 5 bases, with 11 bases separating them. The CDR3 sequence is 15 residues long. The germline CDR1 and CDR2 sequences are SGHTS and YDEGEE. The CDR3 spells CASSLGGTENEKLFF. In DNA form, the CDR3 reads TGTGCCAGCAGCTTGGGCGGGACGGAGAATGAAAAACTGTTTTTT.